This T cell receptor beta chain came from a study of cytomegalovirus exposure and HLA in healthy donors. Study-level points and caveats: The authors confirmed in vitro that a few CMV-associated chains were specific for CMV antigens. Diagnosis of cytomegalovirus status made by the classifier reportedly showed high specificity and sensitivity. It was found in a later analysis that first-cohort TCR clusters tended to co-occur in the 130 or so validation repertoires.

Trimming shortened V by 4 bases and J by 2 bases, and 5 bases separated the two germline ends. The CDR3 sequence is 12 residues long. CDR1 and CDR2 from the germline V gene are MNHEY and SMNVEV (reference sequence). About this clone itself: Antigen specificity is unknown. This sample also contains other DNA sequences that code for the same CDR3.

Separation from the 666-subject first cohort characterized the roughly 120-subject validation cohort, to which the donors belonged. TCRdb keeps only in-frame clones here, not all; method: immunoSEQ multiplex PCR. The table includes about 270,000 clones, roughly 85% detected once. The TCR sequence derives from a woman in her late teens or twenties in good health and CMV-seronegative. V is TRBV27 and J is TRBJ1-1, with unresolved D. The sample comprised PBMCs. The CDR3 loop is CASSSGNTEAFF. CDR3 nucleotides: TGTGCCAGCAGTTCAGGCAACACTGAAGCTTTCTTT.